One and the same sample provided the 18 T cell receptor beta chains below, sequenced in a study of cytomegalovirus exposure and HLA in healthy donors. Amplification used 60 Vbeta primers and 13 Jbeta primers. Method: immunoSEQ multiplex PCR; TCRdb's copy keeps in-frame clones and lacks some. The sample contains about 160,000 clones, around 64% of which appear only once. Material for sequencing was PBMCs. Receptors were obtained from a woman between 25 and 40 years old in good health and CMV-seronegative.

The V and J genes are TRBV10-3 and TRBJ2-7; 8 bases match TRBD1. Germline V gives CDR1 ENHRY, CDR2 SYGVKD. This CDR3 comprises 15 residues. The trim removed 0 bases at V and 3 bases at J, leaving 4 bases unmatched. The CDR3 sequence is CAISESLDRDYEQYF. DNA of the CDR3: TGTGCCATCAGTGAGTCTCTGGACAGGGACTACGAGCAGTACTTC.

The J gene is TRBJ1-4, the V gene TRBV6-1; possible D gene TRBD1, 6 bases. The CDR3 contains 16 residues. Trimming pared 0 bases from V and 7 bases from J, leaving 15 bases between. Germline CDR1 and CDR2: MNHNS and SASEGT. CDR3 region: CASSEAWEGEVEKLFF. The DNA of the CDR3 is TGTGCCAGCAGTGAAGCGTGGGAGGGGGAGGTTGAAAAACTGTTTTTT.

The CDR3 DNA follows: TGTGCCAGCAGTGCTTCCCGACTAGCGGGAGTATTCGAGCAGTACTTC. This codes for CASSASRLAGVFEQYF. The chain is built from TRBV6-1 and TRBJ2-7, with 12 nucleotides matching TRBD2. V lost 4 bases, J lost 6 bases, and 10 bases stayed unmatched. The CDR3 loop spans 16 amino acids. From germline, CDR1 is MNHNS and CDR2 SASEGT.

The chain employs TRBV2 and TRBJ1-2; a possible D gene is TRBD1 (6 bases). V lost 2 bases to trimming and J lost 8 bases, with 21 bases between them. This CDR3 comprises 16 residues. Germline CDR1 reads SNHLY; CDR2 reads FYNNEI. This CDR3 reads CASSEYRDSPLDGYTF. The CDR3 DNA follows: TGTGCCAGCAGTGAATACAGGGATTCGCCCCTCGACGGCTACACCTTC. The variable domain in full, completed from reference TRBV2 and TRBJ1-2, reads EPEVTQTPSHQVTQMGQEVILRCVPISNHLYFYWYRQILGQKVEFLVSFYNNEISEKSEIFDDQFSVERPDGSNFTLKIRSTKLEDSAMYFCASSEYRDSPLDGYTFGSGTRLTVV.

V is TRBV4-3 and J is TRBJ2-7; the D is unclear. Germline V lookup: CDR1 LGHNA, CDR2 YSLEER. V was shortened by 0 bases and J by 0 bases, with 9 bases between the two germline ends. The CDR3 is made up of 15 amino acids. The CDR3 protein is CASSQDHAASYEQYF. The CDR3 DNA sequence: TGCGCCAGCAGCCAAGATCATGCGGCCTCCTACGAGCAGTACTTC.

This clone was seen just once. The rearrangement links TRBV5-1 to TRBJ1-3, with D perhaps matching TRBD1 (5 bases). The CDR3 loop spans 13 amino acids. Germline CDR1 SGHRS, CDR2 YFSETQ. V was cut by 4 bases and J by 3 bases, with 8 bases left in between. CDR3 region: CASSTDSGNTIYF. CDR3 DNA sequence: TGCGCCAGCAGCACCGACAGTGGAAACACCATATATTTT.

This chain uses TRBV7-2 with TRBJ2-3; D might be TRBD2 (6 bases). The ends were cut back, 5 bases at V and 2 bases at J, with 14 bases in the middle. Germline V CDR1 and CDR2: SGHTA, FQGNSA. This CDR3 has 15 amino acids. CDR3 sequence reads: CASSPRTTFTDTQYF. The DNA for the CDR3 is TGTGCCAGCAGCCCACGGACTACCTTCACAGATACGCAGTATTTT. The whole variable domain, filled in from reference TRBV7-2 and TRBJ2-3, reads GAGVSQSPSNKVTEKGKDVELRCDPISGHTALYWYRQSLGQGLEFLIYFQGNSAPDKSGLPSDRFSAERTGGSVSTLTIQRTQQEDSAVYLCASSPRTTFTDTQYFGPGTRLTVL.

This clone has just a few counts. The V and J genes are TRBV5-6 and TRBJ1-5, with D hard to call. The CDR3 loop spans 15 amino acids. The V end was cut by 4 bases, the J end by 2 bases, with 13 bases between. The germline CDR1 and CDR2 sequences are SGHDT and YYEEEE. CDR3 DNA sequence: TGTGCCAGCAGCCCCCCTGAGTATCGCAATCAGCCCCAGCATTTT. Protein product: CASSPPEYRNQPQHF.

The chain employs TRBV7-9 and TRBJ1-1, with D possibly TRBD1 on 5 matching bases. CDR1 SEHNR and CDR2 FQNEAQ come from the germline V gene (reference sequence). The V end lost 5 bases, the J end lost 3 bases, and 13 bases lay between the germline ends. The length of the CDR3 is 14 residues. The CDR3 DNA follows: TGTGCCAGCAGCGTAAGTCTAGGGGACACTGAAGCTTTCTTT. Amino acid sequence: CASSVSLGDTEAFF.

The chain combines TRBV9 with TRBJ2-1; 13 bases are a match to TRBD2. The V segment lost 5 bases and the J segment 6 bases; nucleotides outside the gene matches: 5. In germline, CDR1 is SGDLS, CDR2 YYNGEE. The CDR3 is 15 residues long. DNA of the CDR3: TGTGCCAGCAGAAAGGGACTAGCGGGATCCAATGAGCAGTTCTTC. Protein: CASRKGLAGSNEQFF.

This chain joins TRBV19 and TRBJ1-1, with 8 bases lining up with TRBD1. Germline CDR1 reads LNHDA; CDR2 reads SQIVND (reference sequence). The V gene end was trimmed by 6 bases and the J gene end by 4 bases; junction bases not matched to a gene: 7. There are 14 residues in the CDR3. The CDR3 nucleotides read TGTGCCAGTAGCCTGGGACAGGCTGGCACTGAAGCTTTCTTT. Translated, it gives CASSLGQAGTEAFF.

V is TRBV4-1 and J is TRBJ1-6; D gene uncertain. This CDR3 is 15 amino acids long. Germline V gene data show CDR1 as MGHRA and CDR2 as YSYEKL. V lost 0 bases and J lost 5, with 8 bases in between. The CDR3 reads CASSQDLTHNSPLHF. CDR3 nucleotides: TGCGCCAGCAGCCAAGATTTGACTCATAATTCACCCCTCCACTTT.

This sequence joins TRBV5-1 and TRBJ1-2; possible D gene TRBD1, 5 bases. The germline CDR1 and CDR2 sequences are SGHRS and YFSETQ. The CDR3 extends over 13 amino acids. Trimming stripped 3 bases from V and 8 bases from J, with 14 bases between. CDR3 in amino acids: CASSSTGLWGYTF. The CDR3 bases are TGCGCCAGCAGCTCCACAGGTTTATGGGGCTACACCTTC.

As to this clone: Lacking the conserved final phenylalanine or tryptophan, this CDR3 likely reflects a read error. The DNA is omitted, as the CDR3 cannot be located on it reliably, and the CDR3 follows TCRdb's listing. The chain has TRBV2 and TRBJ1-2; the table names TRBD1, a call not compared with the DNA. CDR1 is SNHLY and CDR2 is FYNNEI in the germline V gene. Both ends counted, the CDR3 spans 13 residues. This chain's CDR3 is CASRDRTGAGESV.

This chain uses TRBV5-6 with TRBJ1-1; TRBD1 might be the D (5 bases). CDR1 and CDR2 from the germline V gene are SGHDT and YYEEEE. V was trimmed by 7 bases and J by 0 bases, leaving 13 bases between them. This CDR3 has 14 amino acids. The CDR3 region has the DNA TGTGCCAGCTACCACAGGAGAATGAACACTGAAGCTTTCTTT. Its protein is CASYHRRMNTEAFF. The whole variable domain, filled in from reference TRBV5-6 and TRBJ1-1, reads DAGVTQSPTHLIKTRGQQVTLRCSPKSGHDTVSWYQQALGQGPQFIFQYYEEEERQRGNFPDRFSGHQFPNYSSELNVNALLLGDSALYLCASYHRRMNTEAFFGQGTRLTVV.

This chain links TRBV5-1 with TRBJ2-1, with 9 bases identical to TRBD2. Germline lookup yields CDR1 SGHRS and CDR2 YFSETQ. With V trimmed by 4 bases and J by 9 bases, 11 bases remained unmatched. This CDR3 region has 15 residues. The CDR3: CASSPLGGRASEQFF. The DNA for the CDR3 is TGCGCCAGCAGCCCGCTTGGCGGGAGGGCCAGTGAGCAGTTCTTC.

The chain has TRBV6-5 and TRBJ2-3; 7 nucleotides align to TRBD1. Germline trimming cut 0 bases from V and 5 bases from J; bases unmatched to any gene: 8. This CDR3 is built from 16 residues. The germline CDR1 and CDR2 sequences are MNHEY and SVGAGI. This CDR3 reads CASSYSATGDGDTQYF. CDR3 nucleotide sequence: TGTGCCAGCAGTTACTCGGCTACAGGGGATGGAGATACGCAGTATTTT.

This clone occurred a few times. The rearrangement joins TRBV29-1 to TRBJ1-1; unclear D gene. The V end lost 6 bases, the J end lost 9 bases, and 20 bases lay between the germline ends. The germline CDR1 and CDR2 sequences are SQVTM and ANQGSEA. CDR3 length: 13 residues. The CDR3 sequence is CSVKTALSVKAFF. The CDR3 nucleotides read TGCAGCGTCAAAACTGCACTCAGCGTTAAAGCTTTCTTT.